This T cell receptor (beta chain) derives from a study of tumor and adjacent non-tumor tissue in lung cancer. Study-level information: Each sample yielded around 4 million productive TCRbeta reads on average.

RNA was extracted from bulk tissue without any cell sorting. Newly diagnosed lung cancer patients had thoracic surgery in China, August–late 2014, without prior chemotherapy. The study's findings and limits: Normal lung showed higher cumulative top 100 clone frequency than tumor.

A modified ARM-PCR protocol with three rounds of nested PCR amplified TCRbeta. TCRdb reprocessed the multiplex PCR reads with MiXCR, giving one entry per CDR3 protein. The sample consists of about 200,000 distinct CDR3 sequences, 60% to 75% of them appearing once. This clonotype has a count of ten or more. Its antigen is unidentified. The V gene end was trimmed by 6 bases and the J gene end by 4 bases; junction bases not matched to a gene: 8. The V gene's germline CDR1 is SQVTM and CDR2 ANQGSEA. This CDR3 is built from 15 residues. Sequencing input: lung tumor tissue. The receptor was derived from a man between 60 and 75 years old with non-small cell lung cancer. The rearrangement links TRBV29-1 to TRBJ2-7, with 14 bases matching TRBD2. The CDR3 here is CSVNGLAGGNYEQYF. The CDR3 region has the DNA TGCAGCGTCAACGGACTAGCGGGAGGCAATTACGAGCAGTACTTC.